The 13 T cell receptor beta chains reported below all come from one sample, sequenced in a study of graft-versus-host responses after intestinal transplantation. TCRdb's table, derived via immunoSEQ multiplex PCR, lists solely in-frame clones and lacks some. The sample gives 80,000 or so clones, about 90% of which show up once; about 0.67% is in the top ten. The sequencing used PBMCs, collected 98 days after intestinal transplantation. The source of these receptors is a human patient who received an intestinal transplant, so some T cells may come from the graft donor.

The rearrangement uses TRBV12-1 and TRBJ2-7; the table calls TRBD2, which could not be checked here. TRBV12-1 is recorded as a pseudogene. This CDR3 region has 14 residues. The CDR3: CASSLAGCSYEQYF. In DNA form, the CDR3 reads TGTGCCAGCAGCTTAGCGGGGTGCTCCTACGAGCAGTACTTC.

This chain links TRBV27 with TRBJ2-1, with D maybe TRBD2 (6 bases). The CDR3 runs 15 residues. Germline V gene data show CDR1 as MNHEY and CDR2 as SMNVEV (reference sequence). V gave up 7 bases and J gave up 0 bases, with 13 bases separating them. The CDR3: CASTSLAISYNEQFF. In nucleotides, the CDR3 is TGTGCCAGCACCTCCCTAGCGATCTCCTACAATGAGCAGTTCTTC.

This chain connects TRBV14 to TRBJ2-3; D possibly matches TRBD1 or TRBD2 (5 bases each). CDR3 size: 16 residues. The V gene's germline CDR1 is SGHDN and CDR2 FVKESK. Deletions cut 3 bases from V and 2 bases from J, with 15 bases between. DNA for the CDR3: TGTGCCAGCAGCCAGAGTGGATGGGGGTTCACAGATACGCAGTATTTT. This encodes CASSQSGWGFTDTQYF.

The chain carries TRBV5-4 and TRBJ1-2, with 9 bases lining up with TRBD1. The CDR3 totals 16 residues. Losses at the gene ends were 3 bases for V and 6 bases for J; bases not matched to a gene: 12. CDR1 is SGHNT, CDR2 YYREEE, per germline (reference sequence). The DNA for the CDR3 is TGTGCCAGCAGCTCACAGGGGGCGCAGGGGATGGATGGCTACACCTTC. It specifies CASSSQGAQGMDGYTF.

This clone was detected once. This chain links TRBV2 with TRBJ2-5; maybe TRBD2 (5 bases). CDR3 size: 16 residues. V gave up 4 bases and J gave up 3 bases, with 18 bases separating them. In germline, CDR1 is SNHLY, CDR2 FYNNEI. DNA for the CDR3: TGTGCCAGCAGTGCGGCCCTCGGACTGAGGGAAGAGACCCAGTACTTC. Translating gives CASSAALGLREETQYF.

The chain has TRBV6-1 and TRBJ2-7; D is possibly TRBD2 (6 bases). Germline lookup yields CDR1 MNHNS and CDR2 SASEGT. V lost 5 bases to trimming and J lost 6 bases, with 17 bases between them. This CDR3 has 14 amino acids. CDR3 amino acids: CASSSSGARAEQYF. The CDR3 DNA follows: TGTGCCAGCAGTTCCTCGGGAGCCCGAGCCGAGCAGTACTTC.

The chain carries TRBV15 and TRBJ1-2; D gene ambiguous. This CDR3 contains 14 residues. Germline assignment: CDR1 LNHNV and CDR2 YYDKDF (reference sequence). With 0 bases removed from V and 6 bases from J, the gap between germline ends came to 11 bases. The CDR3 DNA reads as TGTGCCACCAGCAGAGATCCTAGGCCTGATGGCTACACCTTC. Translation gives CATSRDPRPDGYTF.

This clone was found once. The genes are TRBV5-3 and TRBJ1-2; no reliable D call. TRBV5-3 is given ORF status, its function remaining uncertain. CDR3 length equals 12 residues. V dropped 4 bases and J dropped 5 bases, with 9 bases sitting between them. The CDR3 loop is CARSTWEYGYTF. DNA of the CDR3: TGTGCCAGAAGCACCTGGGAGTATGGCTACACCTTC.

This chain links TRBV7-8 with TRBJ2-1, with D uncertain. Trimming pared 0 bases from V and 0 bases from J, leaving 9 bases between. Germline V lookup: CDR1 SGHVS, CDR2 FQNEAQ. CDR3 length: 16 residues. CDR3 nucleotide sequence: TGTGCCAGCAGCTTAGCTTCCGGCCTCTCCTACAATGAGCAGTTCTTC. This sequence encodes CASSLASGLSYNEQFF.

The chain's CDR3 is CATSRNLAGGPYNEQFF. The DNA of the CDR3 is TGTGCCACCAGCAGAAACCTAGCGGGGGGGCCGTACAATGAGCAGTTCTTC. The J gene is TRBJ2-1, the V gene TRBV15, with 12 nucleotides matching TRBD2. This CDR3 comprises 17 residues. Germline lookup yields CDR1 LNHNV and CDR2 YYDKDF (reference sequence). Trimming took 2 bases from V and 4 from J; bases not matched to a gene: 6.

The chain has TRBV28 and TRBJ1-5; TRBD1 agrees at 8 bases. The germline gives CDR1 MDHEN, CDR2 SYDVKM. This CDR3 spans 12 amino acids. The V segment lost 5 bases and the J segment 8 bases; nucleotides outside the gene matches: 2. The CDR3 region is CASSLQGEPQHF. For the CDR3, the DNA is TGTGCCAGCAGTCTACAGGGGGAGCCCCAGCATTTT. Full variable domain (missing parts from reference TRBV28 and TRBJ1-5): DVKVTQSSRYLVKRTGEKVFLECVQDMDHENMFWYRQDPGLGLRLIYFSYDVKMKEKGDIPEGYSVSREKKERFSLILESASTNQTSMYLCASSLQGEPQHFGDGTRLSIL.

The rearrangement joins TRBV4-1 to TRBJ2-7; D perhaps matches TRBD1 (6 bases). V shed 1 base and J shed 0 bases, with 7 bases lying between them. The CDR3 length is 14 residues. Germline V gene lookup returns CDR1 MGHRA and CDR2 YSYEKL. The CDR3 sequence is CASSQGTDSYEQYF. The CDR3 region has the DNA TGCGCCAGCAGCCAAGGGACAGACTCCTACGAGCAGTACTTC.

The CDR3 nucleotides read TGTGCCAGCAGCTCAGGACAGGTTAATGAAAAACTGTTTTTT. Its translation: CASSSGQVNEKLFF. This rearrangement joins TRBV7-9 to TRBJ1-4; TRBD1 matches 7 bases. The germline V gene has CDR1 SEHNR and CDR2 FQNEAQ (reference sequence). The CDR3 is made up of 14 amino acids. The V segment lost 4 bases and the J segment 4 bases; nucleotides outside the gene matches: 3.